This T cell receptor (beta chain) is drawn from a study of blood T cells in healthy people across ages (dated by TCRdb to the mid-2010s). Study-level background: Template switching captured roughly one uniquely barcoded TCR beta cDNA molecule per two T cells in model experiments. Age-related changes in TCR beta repertoire diversity were measured in the study by deep sequencing normalized with unique cDNA molecular identifiers. The donors were divided into four age groups: young (average 16 years), middle-aged (approximately 41), aged (around 67) and long-lived (about 84). To avoid experimental bias, donors of different ages were spread randomly across the sequencing lanes. For two donors (one aged 18 to 30 and one aged 80 or older), the study analyzed two additional independent replicas of 1 million unique cDNA reads from the same blood draw.

Results and caveats for the whole study, not just this receptor: As age increased, observed TCR beta diversity per million T cells dropped in a roughly linear way, and a significant reduction was already evident by age 40. Estimates of total diversity based on one million sequenced T cells were considered lower bounds and underestimates. Compared with the aged group, more naive CD4+ T cells, fewer expanded clones and increased TCR diversity were shown by the long-lived group, suggesting age selection. Since profiling was done on bulk unsorted PBMCs, naive and antigen-experienced compartments could not be conclusively compared. The percentage of naive T cells measured by flow cytometry correlated strongly with observed TCR beta diversity. Because the CMV infection status of the donors was unknown, age-related changes in expanded clonotypes may potentially have been confounded.

The roughly 39 donors, aged roughly 6 to 95 years, were systemically healthy Caucasian individuals from Russia. Each donor gave ten milliliters of peripheral blood, drawn into EDTA-treated Vacutainer tubes. PBMCs were isolated by Ficoll-Paque density-gradient centrifugation, with at least 6 million obtained per sample. Total RNA, at least 6 micrograms per sample, was extracted from PBMCs with Trizol reagent. Naive CD45RAhigh/CD27high T cell percentages were measured by flow cytometry on a PBMC aliquot from every donor. A few counts support this clonotype. Its antigen remains unidentified. No base quality information exists; no much larger clone differs at one position. The germline V gene sets CDR1 to ENHRY and CDR2 to SYGVKD. The CDR3 covers 14 residues, taking in both the cysteine and the phenylalanine. Only the CDR3 region is kept as DNA, spanning 42 bases read in frame from base 1. The trim is 0 bases for V and 6 bases for J, with a gap of 12 bases between the germline ends.

Receptor amplification or capture employed 5' RACE. Data came from an Illumina HiSeq 2500. A second PCR of roughly 7 to 11 cycles was run with a J-beta primer mix and a sample-barcoded 5' primer. A template-switch 5' adaptor carrying 12 random nucleotides introduced a unique molecular identifier onto each TCR beta cDNA molecule. Each sample yielded at least 2.5 million CDR3-containing paired-end reads. The Mint cDNA synthesis kit, primed by a TRBC-specific oligonucleotide, was used to synthesize first-strand cDNA from all RNA. After uracil-DNA glycosylase treatment, a first 18-cycle PCR used universal primers M1SS and BC2_uni_R on all cDNA. On the authors' methods: Each sample was normalized by randomly selecting 1 million high-quality reads, each carrying a distinct molecular identifier. Reads with shared molecular identifiers were discarded instead of being binned into consensus sequences. MiTCR, set to a Q25 quality threshold and the strictest error-elimination algorithm, was used for CDR3 identification, clonotype clustering and error correction. A nonparametric unseen species model with Euler transformation was used to estimate a lower bound on total TCR beta diversity. The public reads were quality trimmed at Q25 with fastp and then assembled into clones with MiXCR by TCRdb, keeping productive beta chains. Rows with one shared CDR3 protein collapse into an entry with the most common genes and DNA. What appears here as the V and J calls and clone size reflects TCRdb's work, not the paper's. This sample comprises some 1.7 million distinct CDR3 sequences, 28% of them detected only once. The ten biggest clones cover approximately 7.7% of the sample.

This clonotype was sampled from a woman aged 30 to 39 in good health. The V gene is TRBV10-3 and the J gene is TRBJ2-7, with a tentative D call of TRBD1 or TRBD2, each matching 5 bases. Sequencing used blood. The DNA sequence is TGTGCCATCAGTGAGTCCAGGGTGAGGGGCGAGCAGTACTTC. It translates to CAISESRVRGEQYF.